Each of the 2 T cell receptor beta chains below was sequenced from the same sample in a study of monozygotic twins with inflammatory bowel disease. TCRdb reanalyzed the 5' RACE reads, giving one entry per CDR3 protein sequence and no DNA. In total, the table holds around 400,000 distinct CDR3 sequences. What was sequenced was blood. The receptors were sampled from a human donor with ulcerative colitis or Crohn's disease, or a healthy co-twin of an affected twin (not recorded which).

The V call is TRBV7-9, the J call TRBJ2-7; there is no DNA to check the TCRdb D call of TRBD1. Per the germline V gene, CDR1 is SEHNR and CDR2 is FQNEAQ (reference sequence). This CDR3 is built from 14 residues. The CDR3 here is CASSPGDANYEQYF. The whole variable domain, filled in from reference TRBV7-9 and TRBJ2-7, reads DTGVSQNPRHKITKRGQNVTFRCDPISEHNRLYWYRQTLGQGPEFLTYFQNEAQLEKSRLLSDRFSAERPKGSFSTLEIQRTEQGDSAMYLCASSPGDANYEQYFGPGTRLTVT.

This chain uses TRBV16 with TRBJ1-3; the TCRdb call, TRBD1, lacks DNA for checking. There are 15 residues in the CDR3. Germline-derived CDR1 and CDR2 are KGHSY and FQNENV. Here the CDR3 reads CASSPTATSGNTIYF.